Detailed here is one T cell receptor (beta chain). This entry is derived from a study of blood T cells in healthy people across ages. Together with a sample-barcoded 5' primer, a J-beta primer mix was included in a second PCR lasting 7 to 11 cycles. All samples gave at least 3 million CDR3-containing paired-end reads. TCRdb used MiXCR to reprocess the 5' RACE reads, holding one entry per CDR3 protein. Of about 640,000 distinct CDR3 sequences detected, roughly three fifths appear once; the ten largest clones hold around 37%. Germline V gives CDR1 DFQATT, CDR2 SNEGSKA (reference sequence). This CDR3 contains 16 residues. V trimming: 1 base; J trimming: 0 bases; junction bases outside the gene matches: 7. Samples each yielded at least 6 micrograms of total RNA.

The V call is TRBV20-1, the J call TRBJ1-2, with 8 bases matching TRBD1. The sequence was collected from a man in his sixties in good health. The sample taken for sequencing was blood. The CDR3 spells CSARAKDRVANYGYTF. In nucleotides, the CDR3 is TGCAGTGCTAGAGCCAAGGACAGGGTCGCTAACTATGGCTACACCTTC.